A single sample gave rise to the 22 T cell receptor beta chains below, sequenced in a study of blood T cell repertoires in COVID-19. This table comes from immunoSEQ multiplex PCR, and its TCRdb copy is limited to in-frame clones, with some not included. Of some 310,000 clones in the sample, around 89% are singletons; the top ten hold under 1.1%. Sequencing was done on a sample of peripheral blood. The receptor set was obtained from a woman aged 40-49 years with COVID-19, enrolled during active disease.

The gene calls are TRBV14 and TRBJ2-3; the D gene is possibly TRBD1 (5 bases). Deletions cut 0 bases from V and 6 bases from J, with 16 bases between. CDR3 length: 16 residues. Germline V gene data show CDR1 as SGHDN and CDR2 as FVKESK. CDR3 sequence reads: CASSQDRKGRVDTQYF. The CDR3 nucleotides read TGTGCCAGCAGCCAAGATCGGAAGGGGCGCGTCGATACGCAGTATTTT.

The chain carries TRBV6-5 and TRBJ2-2; 7 nucleotides line up with TRBD1. The CDR3 loop spans 15 amino acids. Germline-derived CDR1 and CDR2 are MNHEY and SVGAGI. With V trimmed by 4 bases and J by 4 bases, 6 bases remained unmatched. CDR3 coding DNA: TGTGCCAGCAGTTTACAGGGGAAGAGCACCGGGGAGCTGTTTTTT. This encodes CASSLQGKSTGELFF.

The chain has TRBV24-1 and TRBJ1-5; TRBD1 matches 7 bases. CDR1 and CDR2 from the germline V gene are KGHDR and SFDVKD. Trimming at V came to 3 bases and at J to 7 bases, leaving 8 bases not matched to a gene. The CDR3 is 15 residues long. CDR3 sequence reads: CATSDQQGPGQPQHF. The DNA of the CDR3 is TGTGCCACCAGTGATCAACAGGGGCCGGGGCAGCCCCAGCATTTT.

The chain recombines TRBV9 with TRBJ2-2, with 9 bases lining up with TRBD1. The CDR3 spans 17 residues. J was trimmed by 4 bases and V by 3 bases; bases with no gene match: 10. The germline gives CDR1 SGDLS, CDR2 YYNGEE. This chain's CDR3 is CASSAVIGTGPTGELFF. In nucleotides, the CDR3 is TGTGCCAGCAGCGCTGTGATCGGGACAGGGCCCACCGGGGAGCTGTTTTTT.

The chain links TRBV27 to TRBJ2-3, with D unresolved. Trimming removed 2 bases at V and 1 base at J, with 4 bases between. Germline V lookup: CDR1 MNHEY, CDR2 SMNVEV (reference sequence). The CDR3 is 13 amino acids. The CDR3 here is CASSLIGTDTQYF. The CDR3 DNA follows: TGTGCCAGCAGTTTAATAGGCACAGATACGCAGTATTTT.

The V call is TRBV27, the J call TRBJ2-3, with 8 bases identical to TRBD1. Germline CDR1 and CDR2: MNHEY and SMNVEV (reference sequence). V dropped 5 bases and J dropped 0; count of bases not matched to a gene: 4. This CDR3 has 15 residues. The CDR3 loop is CASSATGGSTDTQYF. The CDR3 DNA reads TGTGCCAGCAGTGCTACAGGGGGGAGCACAGATACGCAGTATTTT.

This chain connects TRBV2 to TRBJ2-3; 11 bases are shared with TRBD1. After removal of 6 bases from V and 6 bases from J, the junction contained 8 bases not matched to a gene. The germline CDR1 and CDR2 sequences are SNHLY and FYNNEI. CDR3 length: 15 amino acids. The CDR3 spells CASSLGTGGGDTQYF. The CDR3 DNA follows: TGTGCCAGCAGCCTTGGGACAGGGGGTGGGGATACGCAGTATTTT.

The chain couples TRBV12-5 to TRBJ1-1, with 8 bases matching TRBD1. The CDR3 totals 15 residues. Germline-derived CDR1 and CDR2 are LGHNT and FRNRAP. J lost 5 bases, V lost 6 bases, and 11 bases had no gene match. The CDR3 DNA reads as TGTGCTAGTGGCACATACAGGGGGATGGGGACTGAAGCTTTCTTT. Amino acid sequence: CASGTYRGMGTEAFF.

The CDR3 nucleotides read TGTGCCACCCGGTGGGGGGGGGTCACTGAAGCTTTCTTT. Translated: CATRWGGVTEAFF. The V gene is TRBV15, the J gene TRBJ1-1; D may be TRBD1 (5 bases). V lost 8 bases, J lost 4 bases, and 14 bases lay in between. Germline CDR1 reads LNHNV; CDR2 reads YYDKDF (reference sequence). The CDR3 loop spans 13 amino acids.

This chain links TRBV28 with TRBJ1-2; 9 bases match TRBD1. The CDR3 loop spans 15 amino acids. Per germline, CDR1 MDHEN and CDR2 SYDVKM. With V trimmed by 6 bases and J by 5 bases, 10 bases remained unmatched. The CDR3 spells CASRARDRVGYGYTF. CDR3 nucleotide sequence: TGTGCCAGCAGGGCCCGGGACAGGGTAGGGTATGGCTACACCTTC.

This sequence joins TRBV2 and TRBJ2-1; 10 nucleotides agree with TRBD2. V shed 7 bases, J shed 13 bases, and the junction held 7 bases outside the gene matches. Germline CDR1 reads SNHLY; CDR2 reads FYNNEI. The CDR3 is 12 amino acids. CDR3 region: CASMVSGRNQFF. The CDR3 region has the DNA TGTGCCAGCATGGTTAGCGGGAGGAACCAGTTCTTC.

The chain joins TRBV5-1 to TRBJ1-3; D is uncertain. Trimming shortened V by 4 bases and J by 4 bases, and 6 bases separated the two germline ends. The CDR3 has 12 amino acids. Germline loops: CDR1 SGHRS, CDR2 YFSETQ. This CDR3 reads CASSQAGNTIYF. The CDR3 region has the DNA TGCGCCAGCAGCCAAGCCGGAAACACCATATATTTT.

The J gene is TRBJ1-1, the V gene TRBV7-3, with no clear D. Germline V gene lookup returns CDR1 SGHTA and CDR2 FQGTGA. The CDR3 is made up of 14 amino acids. Trimming pared 5 bases from V and 4 bases from J, leaving 14 bases between. DNA of the CDR3: TGTGCCAGCAGCGCCGACTCCGCGGGCACTGAAGCTTTCTTT. Its protein product is CASSADSAGTEAFF.

This clone was recorded once. The chain combines TRBV7-3 with TRBJ2-3; a weak D match, TRBD1 (5 bases). The CDR3 totals 15 residues. Germline V gene lookup returns CDR1 SGHTA and CDR2 FQGTGA. V was shortened by 1 base and J by 2 bases, with 10 bases between the two germline ends. The CDR3 DNA is TGTGCCAGCAGCTTAATCTCAGGGCCCACAGATACGCAGTATTTT. Its translation is CASSLISGPTDTQYF.

The chain couples TRBV20-1 to TRBJ1-1, with D possibly being TRBD1 (5 bases). With 3 bases removed from V and 6 bases from J, the gap between germline ends came to 8 bases. Germline V gene lookup returns CDR1 DFQATT and CDR2 SNEGSKA (reference sequence). This CDR3 region has 11 residues. The DNA for the CDR3 is TGCAGTGCTAGCAGGGTCCCTGAAGCTTTCTTT. Protein sequence: CSASRVPEAFF.

This chain connects TRBV4-3 to TRBJ1-5, with D perhaps TRBD1 (6 bases). CDR1 is LGHNA, CDR2 YSLEER, per germline. CDR3 length: 16 amino acids. V dropped 1 base and J dropped 3 bases, with 13 bases sitting between them. CDR3 sequence (DNA): TGCGCCAGCAGCCAAGTGACGGGGGGCCACAATCAGCCCCAGCATTTT. It specifies CASSQVTGGHNQPQHF.

V and J are TRBV5-4 and TRBJ1-1; D is ambiguous. This CDR3 contains 14 residues. Looked up from germline, CDR1 is SGHNT and CDR2 is YYREEE (reference sequence). Trimming removed 2 bases from V and 0 bases from J, with 8 bases in between. As DNA, the CDR3 is TGTGCCAGCAGCTTTGAGGGTTTGAACACTGAAGCTTTCTTT. Protein: CASSFEGLNTEAFF.

This clone was detected once. V usage is TRBV7-2 and J usage is TRBJ1-2; D possibly corresponds to TRBD1 (5 bases). CDR1 is SGHTA and CDR2 is FQGNSA in the germline V gene. There are 15 residues in the CDR3. The V end lost 1 base, the J end lost 3 bases, and 12 bases lay between the germline ends. The CDR3 DNA sequence: TGTGCCAGCAGCTTAGGGCAGGGAACTCACTATGGCTACACCTTC. This translates into CASSLGQGTHYGYTF.

The chain couples TRBV4-1 to TRBJ1-4; 8 nucleotides line up with TRBD1. There are 17 residues in the CDR3. Unmatched junction bases numbered 8, after V lost 1 base and J lost 4 bases. The V gene's germline CDR1 is MGHRA and CDR2 YSYEKL. The CDR3 region is CASSQVQWDRFNEKLFF. The CDR3 coding sequence is TGCGCCAGCAGCCAAGTCCAATGGGACAGGTTTAATGAAAAACTGTTTTTT.

V is TRBV9 and J is TRBJ1-1; a weak D match, TRBD1 (5 bases). Germline assignment: CDR1 SGDLS and CDR2 YYNGEE. The CDR3 has 15 residues. The ends were cut back, 3 bases at V and 0 bases at J, with 12 bases in the middle. CDR3 DNA sequence: TGTGCCAGCAGCGCAGCTGGGGGGGTGAACACTGAAGCTTTCTTT. Its translation is CASSAAGGVNTEAFF.

The rearrangement joins TRBV5-1 to TRBJ2-1; 11 bases match TRBD2. The CDR3 runs 17 residues. J lost 10 bases, V lost 0 bases, and 12 bases had no gene match. Germline CDR1 is SGHRS and CDR2 is YFSETQ. CDR3 region: CASSLAVLAGVYREQFF. DNA of the CDR3: TGCGCCAGCAGCTTGGCCGTACTAGCGGGGGTCTACAGGGAGCAGTTCTTC.

The J gene is TRBJ1-1, the V gene TRBV11-2, with a weak D call TRBD1 (5 bases). Germline V CDR1 and CDR2: SGHAT, FQNNGV. Trimming stripped 1 base from V and 11 bases from J, with 14 bases between. CDR3 size: 13 residues. DNA for the CDR3: TGTGCCAGCAGCTTAGGGACCAATAGGGGTGCTTTCTTT. Its translation is CASSLGTNRGAFF.